Each of the 27 T cell receptor beta chains below was sequenced from the same sample in a study of spatial heterogeneity in lung cancer. Each CDR3 protein gets one entry after TCRdb re-called the 5' RACE reads with MiXCR. The data contain tens of thousands of distinct CDR3 sequences, 5.2% of them singletons. Sample time point: sample taken at primary tumor resection. Unsorted tumor, nontumor lung tissue or cryopreserved PBMC supplied the whole RNA. This sample comprised PBMCs, obtained at surgery. These receptor sequences come from a female donor with early-stage non-small cell lung cancer.

This clonotype was detected many times. The chain joins TRBV5-6 to TRBJ2-2; D not certain. The CDR3 length is 15 residues. From germline, CDR1 is SGHDT and CDR2 YYEEEE. Trimming took 4 bases from V and 3 from J, leaving 13 bases between them. The CDR3 reads CASSLLGIHTGELFF. CDR3 coding DNA: TGTGCCAGCAGCCTGCTAGGCATACACACCGGGGAGCTGTTTTTT. Full variable domain (remainder filled in from reference TRBV5-6 and TRBJ2-2): DAGVTQSPTHLIKTRGQQVTLRCSPKSGHDTVSWYQQALGQGPQFIFQYYEEEERQRGNFPDRFSGHQFPNYSSELNVNALLLGDSALYLCASSLLGIHTGELFFGEGSRLTVL.

The table lists this clonotype with many counts. The V call is TRBV20-1, the J call TRBJ2-4; 7 positions match TRBD1. The CDR3 runs 15 residues. The J segment lost 3 bases and the V segment lost 5 bases, leaving 10 bases of the junction unmatched. CDR1 is DFQATT, CDR2 SNEGSKA, per germline (reference sequence). The CDR3 loop reads CSACLQGIGKNIQYF. The CDR3 coding sequence is TGCAGTGCTTGTTTACAGGGGATCGGCAAAAACATTCAGTACTTC.

V and J are TRBV20-1 and TRBJ1-1; 8 nucleotides match TRBD1. Unmatched junction bases numbered 8, after V lost 3 bases and J lost 11 bases. This CDR3 contains 12 residues. Germline CDR1 is DFQATT and CDR2 is SNEGSKA (reference sequence). The CDR3 sequence: CSASQTGGDAFF. The CDR3 bases are TGCAGTGCTAGCCAAACAGGGGGTGACGCTTTCTTT.

This clonotype was observed a few times. The V call is TRBV10-3, the J call TRBJ1-5; a weak D match, TRBD1 (6 bases). This CDR3 comprises 15 residues. With 0 bases removed from V and 4 bases from J, the gap between germline ends came to 10 bases. Germline CDR1 is ENHRY and CDR2 is SYGVKD. The CDR3 sequence: CAISESRTANQPQHF. CDR3 in DNA: TGTGCCATCAGTGAGTCCCGGACAGCTAATCAGCCCCAGCATTTT.

This sequence joins TRBV5-1 and TRBJ1-5; D may be TRBD1 (5 bases). V gave up 2 bases and J gave up 0 bases, with 9 bases separating them. The CDR3 contains 15 residues. The germline V gene has CDR1 SGHRS and CDR2 YFSETQ. CDR3 bases: TGCGCCAGCAGCTTTTCGGGGGATAGCAATCAGCCCCAGCATTTT. It specifies CASSFSGDSNQPQHF.

The chain joins TRBV19 to TRBJ1-5; TRBD1 agrees at 9 bases. The junction had 6 bases not matched to a gene; V was cut back by 6 bases and J by 0 bases. This CDR3 spans 16 amino acids. Per the germline V gene, CDR1 is LNHDA and CDR2 is SQIVND (reference sequence). The CDR3 DNA follows: TGTGCCAGTAGCGGGACAGGGTCTTATAGCAATCAGCCCCAGCATTTT. This codes for CASSGTGSYSNQPQHF.

To note about this clonotype: A read error may explain this, as a much larger clone is one base away. The chain joins TRBV5-6 to TRBJ2-1; 9 nucleotides line up with TRBD2. This CDR3 spans 17 amino acids. Germline CDR1 is SGHDT and CDR2 is YYEEEE. CDR3 sequence reads: CANSRGVSPSGTGEQFF. The CDR3 DNA reads TGTGCCAACAGCCGAGGAGTCTCCCCTAGCGGGACGGGTGAGCAGTTCTTC.

This clonotype has just one count. The chain links TRBV5-1 to TRBJ1-1, with TRBD1 matching 7 bases. The CDR3 is 14 amino acids. V lost 4 bases and J lost 0; bases outside the gene matches: 3. Germline V CDR1 and CDR2: SGHRS, YFSETQ. In DNA form, the CDR3 reads TGCGCCAGCAGCGGCGGGACAGTGAACACTGAAGCTTTCTTT. This sequence encodes CASSGGTVNTEAFF.

This clonotype has just a few counts. The rearrangement joins TRBV7-8 to TRBJ2-5, with a weak D call TRBD1 (5 bases). Germline lookup yields CDR1 SGHVS and CDR2 FQNEAQ. The V end lost 1 base, the J end lost 4 bases, and 19 bases lay between the germline ends. CDR3 length equals 17 residues. The CDR3 loop is CASSLVGAATLGETQYF. CDR3 bases: TGTGCCAGCAGCTTAGTAGGGGCCGCGACCCTAGGAGAGACCCAGTACTTC.

This CDR3 reads CAGREDEEKLFF. In DNA, the CDR3 is TGTGCCGGGAGGGAGGACGAAGAAAAACTGTTTTTT. The V call is TRBV2, the J call TRBJ1-4; D gene unclear. The germline gives CDR1 SNHLY, CDR2 FYNNEI. Trimming removed 11 bases at V and 8 bases at J, with 15 bases between. The CDR3 has 12 residues.

This clonotype was counted between two and nine times. This rearrangement joins TRBV12-3 or TRBV12-4 to TRBJ2-6, with TRBD2 matching over 9 bases. V was clipped by 3 bases and J by 2 bases; unmatched bases: 5. The CDR3 consists of 17 residues. DNA for the CDR3: TGTGCCAGCAGTTTTGGTAGCGGGAGACCTGGGGCCAACGTCCTGACTTTC. Translation gives CASSFGSGRPGANVLTF.

The table lists this clonotype with many counts. The chain joins TRBV28 to TRBJ1-1; TRBD1 matches at 7 bases. Germline V gives CDR1 MDHEN, CDR2 SYDVKM. There are 15 residues in the CDR3. V was pared by 5 bases and J by 1 base, with 7 bases of the junction left unmatched. The DNA for the CDR3 is TGTGCCAGCAGTCTAGGGGGCAACAGGAACACTGAAGCTTTCTTT. Its translation is CASSLGGNRNTEAFF.

This clonotype was detected ten times or more. The chain couples TRBV13 to TRBJ2-2; perhaps D is TRBD1 or TRBD2 (5 bases each). CDR1 PRHDT and CDR2 FYEKMQ come from the germline V gene (reference sequence). V shed 3 bases and J shed 5 bases, with 7 bases lying between them. CDR3 length equals 13 residues. The CDR3 spells CASSFEGTGELFF. Here the CDR3 DNA reads TGTGCCAGCAGCTTCGAGGGGACCGGGGAGCTGTTTTTT. Complete variable domain (other parts from reference TRBV13 and TRBJ2-2): AAGVIQSPRHLIKEKRETATLKCYPIPRHDTVYWYQQGPGQDPQFLISFYEKMQSDKGSIPDRFSAQQFSDYHSELNMSSLELGDSALYFCASSFEGTGELFFGEGSRLTVL.

This clonotype was seen a few times. The gene calls are TRBV14 and TRBJ2-1; D gene ambiguous. CDR1 SGHDN and CDR2 FVKESK come from the germline V gene. The CDR3 is 12 amino acids. The V end lost 4 bases, the J end lost 1 base, and 2 bases lay between the germline ends. Here the CDR3 reads CASSLSYNEQFF. In DNA form, the CDR3 reads TGTGCCAGCAGCCTTTCCTACAATGAGCAGTTCTTC.

This clonotype was seen many times. The chain links TRBV27 to TRBJ1-5; perhaps TRBD1 as D (6 bases). The CDR3 length is 14 residues. Germline V gives CDR1 MNHEY, CDR2 SMNVEV (reference sequence). Trimming pared 5 bases from V and 5 bases from J, leaving 13 bases between. This chain's CDR3 is CASSPGGGHQPQHF. Written as DNA, the CDR3 is TGTGCCAGCAGTCCGGGGGGGGGCCATCAGCCCCAGCATTTT.

This clonotype was recorded many times. The chain uses TRBV4-1 and TRBJ1-3, with a possible D match to TRBD1 (6 bases). The CDR3 sequence is 15 residues long. CDR1 MGHRA and CDR2 YSYEKL come from the germline V gene. Trimming pared 5 bases from V and 2 bases from J, leaving 13 bases between. The CDR3 loop is CASSAPGAPGNTIYF. In DNA, the CDR3 is TGCGCCAGCAGCGCACCAGGGGCGCCTGGAAACACCATATATTTT.

This clonotype has at least ten counts. The J gene is TRBJ2-7, the V gene TRBV6-1; D ambiguous. Germline CDR1 MNHNS, CDR2 SASEGT. Trimming pared 3 bases from V and 4 bases from J, leaving 4 bases between. The CDR3 is 11 amino acids. The CDR3 reads CASSDWYEQYF. The CDR3 DNA reads as TGTGCCAGCAGTGATTGGTACGAGCAGTACTTC.

This clonotype was observed at least ten times. The chain joins TRBV10-3 to TRBJ2-7; 11 positions agree with TRBD2. Germline CDR1 reads ENHRY; CDR2 reads SYGVKD. After removal of 6 bases from V and 5 bases from J, the junction contained 6 bases not matched to a gene. The length of the CDR3 is 14 residues. In DNA, the CDR3 is TGTGCCATCAGGCAACTAGCGGGGGCGAACGAGCAGTACTTC. Its protein is CAIRQLAGANEQYF.

This clonotype was seen ten or more times. The genes are TRBV28 and TRBJ1-5; D is undetermined. Germline loops: CDR1 MDHEN, CDR2 SYDVKM. Trimming removed 2 bases at V and 6 bases at J, with 5 bases between. CDR3 length equals 12 residues. CDR3 protein: CASSLKGQPQHF. As DNA, the CDR3 is TGTGCCAGCAGTTTAAAGGGTCAGCCCCAGCATTTT. Drawing the rest from reference TRBV28 and TRBJ1-5, the complete variable domain is DVKVTQSSRYLVKRTGEKVFLECVQDMDHENMFWYRQDPGLGLRLIYFSYDVKMKEKGDIPEGYSVSREKKERFSLILESASTNQTSMYLCASSLKGQPQHFGDGTRLSIL.

This clonotype was counted many times. This chain uses TRBV12-3 or TRBV12-4 with TRBJ1-1; TRBD1 aligns across 9 bases. CDR3 size: 15 residues. V was pared by 6 bases and J by 5 bases, with 10 bases of the junction left unmatched. CDR3 residues: CASRAGQGGGTEAFF. CDR3 DNA sequence: TGTGCCAGCAGGGCGGGACAGGGAGGGGGAACTGAAGCTTTCTTT.

The rearrangement uses TRBV6-1 and TRBJ2-1; 8 bases are shared with TRBD2. The CDR3 contains 18 residues. Trimming removed 7 bases from V and 0 bases from J; junction bases left unmatched: 14. The germline V gene encodes CDR1 MNHNS and CDR2 SASEGT. The CDR3 loop reads CASNRGGSSGASYNEQFF. The DNA for the CDR3 is TGTGCCAGCAACCGAGGGGGGAGTAGCGGGGCCTCCTACAATGAGCAGTTCTTC.

This clonotype was observed a handful of times. The rearrangement joins TRBV2 to TRBJ2-3, with 9 bases identical to TRBD2. The trim removed 4 bases at V and 2 bases at J, leaving 7 bases unmatched. The CDR3 has 16 amino acids. CDR1 is SNHLY and CDR2 is FYNNEI in the germline V gene. CDR3 in DNA: TGTGCCAGCAGTGCCCTCAGCGGGGGGCTCACAGATACGCAGTATTTT. It specifies CASSALSGGLTDTQYF.

Ten or more counts support this clonotype. The chain uses TRBV20-1 and TRBJ2-2, with no clear D. V lost 1 base and J lost 7, with 13 bases in between. This CDR3 has 14 amino acids. CDR1 and CDR2 (germline): DFQATT, SNEGSKA (reference sequence). CDR3 sequence: CSARVPGLVGELFF. DNA of the CDR3: TGCAGTGCTAGAGTCCCAGGATTGGTCGGGGAGCTGTTTTTT.

This clonotype was observed many times. This chain links TRBV7-9 with TRBJ2-7; tentatively, D is TRBD2 (5 bases). This CDR3 region has 12 residues. The germline gives CDR1 SEHNR, CDR2 FQNEAQ (reference sequence). The ends were cut back, 2 bases at V and 4 bases at J, with 6 bases in the middle. The CDR3 DNA reads as TGTGCCAGCAGCTTAAGAGGGTACGAGCAGTACTTC. Residues: CASSLRGYEQYF.

Only a few counts were recorded for this clonotype. J is TRBJ1-6 and V is TRBV6-5, with D possibly TRBD1 on 6 matching bases. Germline CDR1 reads MNHEY; CDR2 reads SVGAGI. This CDR3 contains 17 residues. V gave up 5 bases and J gave up 4 bases, with 18 bases separating them. CDR3 coding DNA: TGTGCCAGCAGTCAAGGGGGGGGGAGTAGGTATAATTCACCCCTCCACTTT. This codes for CASSQGGGSRYNSPLHF.

This clonotype was seen more than once but under ten times. This chain uses TRBV19 with TRBJ2-7; 10 bases match TRBD2. The CDR3 runs to 15 residues. V dropped 4 bases and J dropped 3; count of bases not matched to a gene: 6. Germline V gene data show CDR1 as LNHDA and CDR2 as SQIVND (reference sequence). The DNA for the CDR3 is TGTGCCAGTAGTACCTGGACTAGCGGAGGCTACGAGCAGTACTTC. Protein product: CASSTWTSGGYEQYF.

This clonotype showed up many times. The chain has TRBV28 and TRBJ2-3; a weak D match, TRBD2 (6 bases). The V end lost 9 bases, the J end lost 0 bases, and 19 bases lay between the germline ends. The CDR3 length is 16 residues. In germline, CDR1 is MDHEN, CDR2 SYDVKM. DNA for the CDR3: TGTGCCAGTTTCTCAATCCGGGACTCCAGCACAGATACGCAGTATTTT. It yields the protein CASFSIRDSSTDTQYF.